The rows below give T cell receptor beta chains drawn from one sample of a study of pediatric ulcerative colitis. The protocol was immunoSEQ multiplex PCR, while the TCRdb copy is restricted to in-frame clones and leaves out a portion. The sample carries 44,000 or so clones, 78% recorded once. Source material: gut tissue. The receptors stem from a girl aged 5 to 17 with moderate ulcerative colitis. The CDR3 runs from the conserved cysteine through the conserved F or W. D genes are given only for firm matches. A row's size may be missing; if present it is once, few, many or a size class.

d_gene: TRBD1
abundance: NA
v_gene: TRBV5-4
j_gene: TRBJ2-5
CDR3aa: CASSSETGIKTQYF
CDR3nt: TGTGCCAGCAGCTCAGAGACAGGGATCAAGACCCAGTACTTC

d_gene: TRBD1
abundance: few
v_gene: TRBV27
j_gene: TRBJ2-1
CDR3aa: CASSNSGTGSGLGNEQFF
CDR3nt: TGTGCCAGCAGCAATTCCGGGACAGGGAGTGGACTGGGCAATGAGCAGTTCTTC

d_gene: NA
abundance: NA
v_gene: TRBV29-1
j_gene: TRBJ1-1
CDR3aa: CSALWNTEAFF
CDR3nt: TGCAGCGCCCTCTGGAACACTGAAGCTTTCTTT

d_gene: NA
abundance: NA
v_gene: TRBV19
j_gene: TRBJ2-1
CDR3aa: CASSIQGLGTNEQFF
CDR3nt: TGTGCCAGTAGTATACAGGGTCTAGGGACAAATGAGCAGTTCTTC

d_gene: NA
abundance: NA
v_gene: TRBV29-1
j_gene: TRBJ1-5
CDR3aa: CSVAEVGGNQPQHF
CDR3nt: TGCAGCGTTGCAGAGGTTGGGGGCAATCAGCCCCAGCATTTT

d_gene: NA
abundance: NA
v_gene: TRBV7-7
j_gene: TRBJ1-5
CDR3aa: CASSLTSGQPQHF
CDR3nt: TGTGCTAGCAGCTTAACATCGGGGCAGCCCCAGCATTTT

d_gene: TRBD2
abundance: NA
v_gene: TRBV5-1
j_gene: TRBJ2-1
CDR3aa: CASSSTTSGSLYNEQFF
CDR3nt: TGCGCCAGCAGCTCGACCACTAGCGGGAGTCTCTACAATGAGCAGTTCTTC

d_gene: NA
abundance: NA
v_gene: TRBV30
j_gene: TRBJ1-4
CDR3aa: CAWSVFSALPAGKLFF
CDR3nt: TGTGCCTGGAGTGTATTTAGTGCCCTTCCGGCGGGAAAACTGTTTTTT

d_gene: TRBD2
abundance: NA
v_gene: TRBV7-9
j_gene: TRBJ2-6
CDR3aa: CASYGLAGGGANVLTF
CDR3nt: TGTGCCAGCTACGGACTAGCGGGAGGTGGGGCCAACGTCCTGACTTTC

d_gene: TRBD2
abundance: NA
v_gene: TRBV4-2
j_gene: TRBJ2-3
CDR3aa: CASSQGISGGKADTQYF
CDR3nt: TGTGCCAGCAGCCAAGGGATTAGCGGGGGGAAAGCAGATACGCAGTATTTT

d_gene: NA
abundance: NA
v_gene: TRBV11-3
j_gene: TRBJ1-6
CDR3aa: CASSLGPLNSPLHF
CDR3nt: TGTGCCAGCAGCTTGGGCCCTCTAAATTCACCCCTCCACTTT

d_gene: NA
abundance: NA
v_gene: TRBV18
j_gene: TRBJ1-5
CDR3aa: CASSPQSGYDQPQHF
CDR3nt: TGTGCCAGCTCACCCCAGTCAGGGTACGATCAGCCCCAGCATTTT

d_gene: NA
abundance: once
v_gene: TRBV30
j_gene: TRBJ2-7
CDR3aa: CAWAGMSEQYF
CDR3nt: TGTGCCTGGGCCGGTATGAGCGAGCAGTACTTC

d_gene: TRBD1
abundance: NA
v_gene: TRBV9
j_gene: TRBJ1-5
CDR3aa: CASSSTGTEQPQHF
CDR3nt: TGTGCCAGCAGCTCGACAGGGACGGAACAGCCCCAGCATTTT

d_gene: NA
abundance: NA
v_gene: TRBV2
j_gene: TRBJ1-1
CDR3aa: CASSSFMNTEAFF
CDR3nt: TGTGCCAGCAGTTCCTTCATGAACACTGAAGCTTTCTTT

d_gene: TRBD1
abundance: NA
v_gene: TRBV28
j_gene: TRBJ1-5
CDR3aa: CASMDRAYSNQPQHF
CDR3nt: TGTGCCAGTATGGACAGGGCTTATAGCAATCAGCCCCAGCATTTT

d_gene: NA
abundance: NA
v_gene: TRBV6-1
j_gene: TRBJ1-2
CDR3aa: CASTNTVSYGYTF
CDR3nt: TGTGCCAGCACAAACACAGTCTCCTATGGCTACACCTTC

d_gene: NA
abundance: NA
v_gene: TRBV6-1
j_gene: TRBJ1-1
CDR3aa: CASSDTGDREAFF
CDR3nt: TGTGCCAGCAGTGACACTGGGGACCGTGAAGCTTTCTTT

d_gene: NA
abundance: NA
v_gene: TRBV5-4
j_gene: TRBJ2-5
CDR3aa: CASSLVSNQETQYF
CDR3nt: TGTGCCAGCAGCTTGGTGTCAAACCAAGAGACCCAGTACTTC

d_gene: TRBD1
abundance: NA
v_gene: TRBV7-9
j_gene: TRBJ1-3
CDR3aa: CASSRQGRGGNTIYF
CDR3nt: TGTGCCAGCAGCCGACAGGGGCGCGGTGGAAACACCATATATTTT

d_gene: NA
abundance: NA
v_gene: TRBV29-1
j_gene: TRBJ1-2
CDR3aa: CSVEGDGGYTF
CDR3nt: TGCAGCGTTGAGGGGGATGGCGGCTACACCTTC

d_gene: NA
abundance: NA
v_gene: TRBV29-1
j_gene: TRBJ1-1
CDR3aa: CSVEARGMNTEAFF
CDR3nt: TGCAGCGTTGAAGCGCGGGGAATGAACACTGAAGCTTTCTTT

d_gene: NA
abundance: NA
v_gene: TRBV15
j_gene: TRBJ2-2
CDR3aa: CATSRGENEGTQNTGELFF
CDR3nt: TGTGCCACCAGCAGAGGGGAAAATGAGGGGACACAGAACACCGGGGAGCTGTTTTTT

d_gene: NA
abundance: NA
v_gene: TRBV28
j_gene: TRBJ2-4
CDR3aa: CASASLVLAKNIQYF
CDR3nt: TGTGCCAGCGCTTCCTTGGTCCTAGCCAAAAACATTCAGTACTTC

d_gene: NA
abundance: NA
v_gene: TRBV7-8
j_gene: TRBJ2-3
CDR3aa: CASSQVWGATDTQYF
CDR3nt: TGTGCCAGCAGCCAAGTTTGGGGCGCCACAGATACGCAGTATTTT

d_gene: NA
abundance: NA
v_gene: TRBV7-8
j_gene: TRBJ1-1
CDR3aa: CASSLGNLMNTEAFF
CDR3nt: TGTGCCAGCAGCTTAGGAAACTTAATGAACACTGAAGCTTTCTTT

d_gene: TRBD1
abundance: NA
v_gene: TRBV27
j_gene: TRBJ2-3
CDR3aa: CASSFDRTGVTDTQYF
CDR3nt: TGTGCCAGCAGTTTCGACCGGACAGGGGTCACAGATACGCAGTATTTT

d_gene: TRBD1
abundance: NA
v_gene: TRBV5-4
j_gene: TRBJ2-7
CDR3aa: CASSLTGGAISYEQYF
CDR3nt: TGTGCCAGCAGCTTAACAGGGGGCGCGATCTCTTACGAGCAGTACTTC

d_gene: TRBD2
abundance: NA
v_gene: TRBV27
j_gene: TRBJ2-1
CDR3aa: CASSLESGSPSSYNEQFF
CDR3nt: TGTGCCAGCAGTTTGGAAAGCGGGAGCCCTAGCTCCTACAATGAGCAGTTCTTC

d_gene: NA
abundance: NA
v_gene: TRBV28
j_gene: TRBJ1-2
CDR3aa: CASSLRPPGLNNYGYTF
CDR3nt: TGTGCCAGCAGTTTACGGCCCCCGGGGCTCAATAACTATGGCTACACCTTC

d_gene: NA
abundance: NA
v_gene: TRBV21-1
j_gene: TRBJ2-1
CDR3aa: CAPRGPGGNNEQFF
CDR3nt: TGTGCCCCCCGGGGGCCCGGGGGAAACAATGAGCAGTTCTTC

d_gene: NA
abundance: NA
v_gene: TRBV4-2
j_gene: TRBJ2-2
CDR3aa: CASSQDPNGGELFF
CDR3nt: TGTGCCAGCAGCCAAGATCCCAACGGGGGGGAGCTGTTTTTT

d_gene: TRBD2
abundance: once
v_gene: TRBV6-5
j_gene: TRBJ2-7
CDR3aa: CASKPGLASHEQYF
CDR3nt: TGTGCCAGCAAACCGGGACTAGCGTCCCACGAGCAGTACTTC

d_gene: NA
abundance: NA
v_gene: TRBV15
j_gene: TRBJ2-5
CDR3aa: CATSRDQLGGGAGETQYF
CDR3nt: TGTGCCACCAGCAGAGACCAACTCGGAGGGGGCGCGGGGGAGACCCAGTACTTC

d_gene: NA
abundance: NA
v_gene: TRBV5-6
j_gene: TRBJ2-2
CDR3aa: CASSLEANTGELFF
CDR3nt: TGTGCCAGCAGCTTGGAGGCGAACACCGGGGAGCTGTTTTTT

d_gene: TRBD2
abundance: NA
v_gene: TRBV7-3
j_gene: TRBJ2-3
CDR3aa: CASSRGTSGYTDTQYF
CDR3nt: TGTGCCAGCAGCCGCGGGACTAGCGGGTACACAGATACGCAGTATTTT

d_gene: NA
abundance: NA
v_gene: TRBV19
j_gene: TRBJ1-2
CDR3aa: CASRPRGYGYTF
CDR3nt: TGTGCCAGTAGGCCCAGGGGCTATGGCTACACCTTC

d_gene: TRBD2
abundance: few
v_gene: TRBV6-6
j_gene: TRBJ2-3
CDR3aa: CASSYYRTRWDTQYF
CDR3nt: TGTGCCAGCAGTTACTATCGGACTAGGTGGGATACGCAGTATTTT

d_gene: NA
abundance: NA
v_gene: TRBV29-1
j_gene: TRBJ1-2
CDR3aa: CSVDPQGSDYGYTF
CDR3nt: TGCAGCGTTGATCCGCAGGGGTCAGACTATGGCTACACCTTC

d_gene: NA
abundance: once
v_gene: TRBV10-3
j_gene: TRBJ2-5
CDR3aa: CAISASLQGTQETQYF
CDR3nt: TGTGCCATCAGTGCATCTCTACAGGGAACCCAAGAGACCCAGTACTTC

d_gene: NA
abundance: NA
v_gene: TRBV30
j_gene: TRBJ1-2
CDR3aa: CAWAQGLGYGYTF
CDR3nt: TGTGCCTGGGCCCAGGGTTTAGGCTATGGCTACACCTTC

d_gene: TRBD1
abundance: NA
v_gene: TRBV5-1
j_gene: TRBJ1-4
CDR3aa: CASSLQGQGQNEKLFF
CDR3nt: TGCGCCAGCAGCTTGCAAGGACAGGGCCAAAATGAAAAACTGTTTTTT

d_gene: TRBD1
abundance: NA
v_gene: TRBV15
j_gene: TRBJ1-3
CDR3aa: CATSARDSFSGNTIYF
CDR3nt: TGTGCCACCAGCGCCCGGGACAGCTTCTCTGGAAACACCATATATTTT

d_gene: TRBD2
abundance: NA
v_gene: TRBV4-2
j_gene: TRBJ2-7
CDR3aa: CASSARGRSDEQYF
CDR3nt: TGTGCCAGCAGCGCTCGCGGGAGAAGCGACGAGCAGTACTTC

d_gene: NA
abundance: few
v_gene: TRBV7-3
j_gene: TRBJ1-5
CDR3aa: CASSPGTRYQPQHF
CDR3nt: TGTGCCAGCAGCCCGGGGACGCGGTATCAGCCCCAGCATTTT

d_gene: NA
abundance: NA
v_gene: TRBV15
j_gene: TRBJ1-5
CDR3aa: CATSRGNRVGNQPQHF
CDR3nt: TGTGCCACCAGCAGAGGTAACAGGGTAGGAAATCAGCCCCAGCATTTT

d_gene: NA
abundance: few
v_gene: TRBV6-1
j_gene: TRBJ1-5
CDR3aa: CASSEYRAYQPQHF
CDR3nt: TGTGCCAGCAGTGAGTACAGGGCCTATCAGCCCCAGCATTTT

d_gene: NA
abundance: once
v_gene: TRBV7-2
j_gene: TRBJ2-7
CDR3aa: CASSLGPRAYEQYF
CDR3nt: TGTGCCAGCAGCTTAGGCCCCAGGGCTTACGAGCAGTACTTC

d_gene: NA
abundance: NA
v_gene: TRBV5-5
j_gene: TRBJ2-7
CDR3aa: CASSQEHGNRLEQYF
CDR3nt: TGTGCCAGCAGCCAAGAGCACGGGAATCGCCTCGAGCAGTACTTC

d_gene: NA
abundance: NA
v_gene: TRBV29-1
j_gene: TRBJ2-2
CDR3aa: CSVERGGSTGELFF
CDR3nt: TGCAGCGTTGAAAGGGGAGGTTCGACCGGGGAGCTGTTTTTT

d_gene: TRBD1
abundance: once
v_gene: TRBV12-5
j_gene: TRBJ1-5
CDR3aa: CASALTGVNQPQHF
CDR3nt: TGTGCTAGTGCCCTGACAGGGGTCAATCAGCCCCAGCATTTT

d_gene: TRBD2
abundance: NA
v_gene: TRBV7-9
j_gene: TRBJ2-7
CDR3aa: CASSLPTSGGRYEQYF
CDR3nt: TGTGCCAGCAGCTTACCGACTAGCGGGGGGCGCTACGAGCAGTACTTC

d_gene: TRBD1
abundance: NA
v_gene: TRBV28
j_gene: TRBJ1-2
CDR3aa: CASSLTDRAPRGYTF
CDR3nt: TGTGCCAGCAGTTTAACCGACAGGGCCCCGAGGGGCTACACCTTC